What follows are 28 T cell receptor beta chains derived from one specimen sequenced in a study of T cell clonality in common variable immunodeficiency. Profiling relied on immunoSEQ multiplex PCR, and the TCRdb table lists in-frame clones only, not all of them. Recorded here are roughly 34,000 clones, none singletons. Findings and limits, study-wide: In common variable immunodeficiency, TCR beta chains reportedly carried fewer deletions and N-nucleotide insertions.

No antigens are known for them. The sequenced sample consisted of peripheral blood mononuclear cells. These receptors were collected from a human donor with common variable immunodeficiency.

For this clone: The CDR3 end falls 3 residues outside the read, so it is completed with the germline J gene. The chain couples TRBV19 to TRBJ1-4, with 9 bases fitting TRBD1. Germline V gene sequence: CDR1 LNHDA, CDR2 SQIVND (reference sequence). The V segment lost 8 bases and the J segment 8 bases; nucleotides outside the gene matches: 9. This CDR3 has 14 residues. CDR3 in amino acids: CASRHRGLWEKLFF. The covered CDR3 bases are TGTGCCAGTCGACACAGGGGGCTGTGGGAAAAA.

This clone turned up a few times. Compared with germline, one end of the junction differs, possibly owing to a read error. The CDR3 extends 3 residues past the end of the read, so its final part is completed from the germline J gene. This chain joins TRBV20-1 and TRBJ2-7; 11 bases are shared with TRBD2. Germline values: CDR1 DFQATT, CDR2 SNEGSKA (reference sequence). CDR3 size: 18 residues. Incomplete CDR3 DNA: TGCAGTTCTAGAGTTGGGGGACTAGCGGCCTGGCTTTCCTACGAG. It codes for CSSRVGGLAAWLSYE. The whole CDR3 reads CSSRVGGLAAWLSYEQYF.

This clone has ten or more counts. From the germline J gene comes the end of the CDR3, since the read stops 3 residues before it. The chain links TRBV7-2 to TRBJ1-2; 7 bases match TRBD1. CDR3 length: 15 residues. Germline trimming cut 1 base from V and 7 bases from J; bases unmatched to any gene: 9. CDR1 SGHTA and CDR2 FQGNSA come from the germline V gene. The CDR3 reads CASSLGGGTAPGYTF. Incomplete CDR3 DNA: TGTGCCAGCAGCTTAGGCGGCGGGACAGCACCTGGC.

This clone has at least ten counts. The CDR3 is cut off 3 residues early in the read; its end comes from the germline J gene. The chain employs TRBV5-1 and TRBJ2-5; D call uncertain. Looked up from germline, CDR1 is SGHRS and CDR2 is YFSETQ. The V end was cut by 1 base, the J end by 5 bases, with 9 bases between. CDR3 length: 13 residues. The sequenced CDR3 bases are TGCGCCAGCAGCTTGCCGGGTTGGGAGACC. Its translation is CASSLPGWET. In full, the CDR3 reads CASSLPGWETQYF.

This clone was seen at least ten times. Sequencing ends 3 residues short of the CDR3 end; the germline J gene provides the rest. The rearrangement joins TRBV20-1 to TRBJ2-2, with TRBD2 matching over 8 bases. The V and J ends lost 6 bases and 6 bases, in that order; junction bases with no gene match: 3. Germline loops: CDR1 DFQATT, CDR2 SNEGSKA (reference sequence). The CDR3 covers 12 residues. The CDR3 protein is CSAGGVSGELFF. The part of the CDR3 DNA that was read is TGCAGTGCCGGGGGGGTTTCCGGGGAG.

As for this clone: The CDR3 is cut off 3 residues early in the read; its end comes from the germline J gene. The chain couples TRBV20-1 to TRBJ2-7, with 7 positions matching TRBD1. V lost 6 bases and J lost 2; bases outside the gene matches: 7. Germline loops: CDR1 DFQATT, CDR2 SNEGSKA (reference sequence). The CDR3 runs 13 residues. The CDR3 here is CSARVDRTYEQYF. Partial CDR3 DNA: TGCAGTGCCCGTGTGGACAGGACCTACGAG.

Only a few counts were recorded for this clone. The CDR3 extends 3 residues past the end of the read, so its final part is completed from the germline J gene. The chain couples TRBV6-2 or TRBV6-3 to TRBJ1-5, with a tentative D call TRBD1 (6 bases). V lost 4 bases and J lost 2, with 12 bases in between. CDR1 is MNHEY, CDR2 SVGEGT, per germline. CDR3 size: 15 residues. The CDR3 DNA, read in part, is TGTGCCAGCAGTTGGTGGGGGCAGGGCAATCAGCCC. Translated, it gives CASSWWGQGNQP. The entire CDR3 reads CASSWWGQGNQPQHF.

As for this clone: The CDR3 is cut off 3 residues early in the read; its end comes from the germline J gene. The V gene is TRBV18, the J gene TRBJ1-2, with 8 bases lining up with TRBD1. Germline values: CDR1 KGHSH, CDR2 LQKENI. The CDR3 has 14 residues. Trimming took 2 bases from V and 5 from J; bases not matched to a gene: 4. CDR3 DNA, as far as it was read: TGTGCCAGCTCACCAGGACAGGGTGAATATGGC. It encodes CASSPGQGEYG. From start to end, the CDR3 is CASSPGQGEYGYTF.

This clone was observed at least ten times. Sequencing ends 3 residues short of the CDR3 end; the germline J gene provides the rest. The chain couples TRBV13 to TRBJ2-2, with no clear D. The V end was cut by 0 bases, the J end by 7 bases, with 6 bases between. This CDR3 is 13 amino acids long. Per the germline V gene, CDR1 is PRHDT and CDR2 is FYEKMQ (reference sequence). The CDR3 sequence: CASSLGTGGELFF. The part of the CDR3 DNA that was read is TGTGCCAGCAGCTTAGGGACGGGCGGGGAG.

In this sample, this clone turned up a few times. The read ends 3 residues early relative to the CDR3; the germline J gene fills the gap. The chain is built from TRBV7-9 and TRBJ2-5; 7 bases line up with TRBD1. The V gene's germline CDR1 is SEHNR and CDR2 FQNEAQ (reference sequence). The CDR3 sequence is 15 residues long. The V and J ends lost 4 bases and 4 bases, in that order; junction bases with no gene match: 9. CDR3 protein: CASSSRQGLRETQYF. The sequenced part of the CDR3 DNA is TGTGCCAGCAGCTCTAGACAGGGTCTGAGAGAGACC.

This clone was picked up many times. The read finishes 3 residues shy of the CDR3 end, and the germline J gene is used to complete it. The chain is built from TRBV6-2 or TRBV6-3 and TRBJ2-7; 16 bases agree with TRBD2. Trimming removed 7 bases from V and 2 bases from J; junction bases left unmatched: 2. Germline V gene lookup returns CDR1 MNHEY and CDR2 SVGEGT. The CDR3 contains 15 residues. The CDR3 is CASKGLAGGPYEQYF. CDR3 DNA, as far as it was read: TGTGCCAGCAAGGGACTAGCGGGAGGGCCCTACGAG.

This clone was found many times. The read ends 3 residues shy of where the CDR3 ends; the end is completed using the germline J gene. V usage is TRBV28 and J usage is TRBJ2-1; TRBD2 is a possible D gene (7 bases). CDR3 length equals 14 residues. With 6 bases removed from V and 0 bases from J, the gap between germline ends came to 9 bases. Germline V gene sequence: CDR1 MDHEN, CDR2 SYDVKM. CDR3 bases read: TGTGCCAGCAGCCGGGGGGCCTCCTACAATGAG. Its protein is CASSRGASYNE. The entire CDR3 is CASSRGASYNEQFF. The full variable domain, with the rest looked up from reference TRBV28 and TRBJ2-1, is DVKVTQSSRYLVKRTGEKVFLECVQDMDHENMFWYRQDPGLGLRLIYFSYDVKMKEKGDIPEGYSVSREKKERFSLILESASTNQTSMYLCASSRGASYNEQFFGPGTRLTVL.

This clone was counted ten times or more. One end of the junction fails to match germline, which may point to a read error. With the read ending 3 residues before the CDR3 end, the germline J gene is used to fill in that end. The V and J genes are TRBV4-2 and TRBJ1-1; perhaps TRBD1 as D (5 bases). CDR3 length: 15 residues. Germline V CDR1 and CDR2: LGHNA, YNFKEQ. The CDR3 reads CASSQDSRGPTEAFF. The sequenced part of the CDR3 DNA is TGCGCCAGCAGCCAAGACTCGCGGGGACCCACTGAA.

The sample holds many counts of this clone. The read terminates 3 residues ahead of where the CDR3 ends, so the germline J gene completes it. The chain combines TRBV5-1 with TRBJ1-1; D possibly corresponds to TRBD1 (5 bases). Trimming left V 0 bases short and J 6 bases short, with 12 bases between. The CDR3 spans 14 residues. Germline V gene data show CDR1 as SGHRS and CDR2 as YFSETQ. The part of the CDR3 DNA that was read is TGCGCCAGCAGCTTGGCCGATGGGGGGGCTGAA. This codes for CASSLADGGAE. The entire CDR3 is CASSLADGGAEAFF.

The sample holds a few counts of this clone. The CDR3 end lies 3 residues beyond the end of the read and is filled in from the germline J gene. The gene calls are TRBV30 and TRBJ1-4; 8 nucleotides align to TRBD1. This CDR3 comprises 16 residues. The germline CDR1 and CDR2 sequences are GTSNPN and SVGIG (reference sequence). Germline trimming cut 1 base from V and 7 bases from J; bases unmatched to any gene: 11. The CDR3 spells CAWSATRTGWREKLFF. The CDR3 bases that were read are TGTGCCTGGAGTGCCACTCGGACAGGGTGGCGTGAAAAA.

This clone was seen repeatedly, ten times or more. The CDR3 DNA, read in part, is TGTGCCAGCTCTCTCACAGGGATGGACTATGGC. Residues: CASSLTGMDYG. The full CDR3 protein reads CASSLTGMDYGYTF. The chain has TRBV18 and TRBJ1-2, with D possibly being TRBD1 (6 bases). The read ends 3 residues shy of where the CDR3 ends; the end is completed using the germline J gene. The CDR3 covers 14 residues. The V end lost 6 bases, the J end lost 3 bases, and 14 bases lay between the germline ends. CDR1 KGHSH and CDR2 LQKENI come from the germline V gene.

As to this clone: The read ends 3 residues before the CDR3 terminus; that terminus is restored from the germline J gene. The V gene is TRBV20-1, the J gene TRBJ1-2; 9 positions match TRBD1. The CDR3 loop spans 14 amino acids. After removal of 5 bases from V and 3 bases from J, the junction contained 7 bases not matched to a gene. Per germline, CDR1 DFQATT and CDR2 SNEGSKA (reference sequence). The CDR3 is CSAGRQGVDYGYTF. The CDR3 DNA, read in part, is TGCAGTGCTGGGCGACAGGGGGTAGACTATGGC.

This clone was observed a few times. The CDR3 reads CASSLGLARFQETQYF. The sequenced part of the CDR3 DNA is TGTGCCAGCAGCCTCGGACTAGCGCGGTTCCAAGAGACC. The rearrangement links TRBV6-2 or TRBV6-3 to TRBJ2-5; 9 bases are shared with TRBD2. Sequencing ends 3 residues short of the CDR3 end; the germline J gene provides the rest. This CDR3 has 16 amino acids. Germline trimming cut 6 bases from V and 1 base from J; bases unmatched to any gene: 9. Germline V lookup: CDR1 MNHEY, CDR2 SVGEGT.

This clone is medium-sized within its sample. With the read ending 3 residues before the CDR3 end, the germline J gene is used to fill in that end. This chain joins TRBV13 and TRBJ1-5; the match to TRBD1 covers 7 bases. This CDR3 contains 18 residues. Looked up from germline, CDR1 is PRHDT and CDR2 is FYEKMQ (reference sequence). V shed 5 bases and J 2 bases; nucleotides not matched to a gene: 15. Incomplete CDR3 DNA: TGTGCCAGCAGCCAGACGACAGGGACCCCTTCGGGCAATCAGCCC. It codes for CASSQTTGTPSGNQP. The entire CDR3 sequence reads CASSQTTGTPSGNQPQHF.

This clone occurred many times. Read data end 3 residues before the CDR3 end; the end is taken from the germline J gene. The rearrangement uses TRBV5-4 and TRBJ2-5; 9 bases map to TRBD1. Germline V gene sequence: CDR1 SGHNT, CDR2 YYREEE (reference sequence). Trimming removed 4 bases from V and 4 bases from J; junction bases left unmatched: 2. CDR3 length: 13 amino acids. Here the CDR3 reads CASSTGGAETQYF. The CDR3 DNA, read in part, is TGTGCCAGCAGCACAGGGGGCGCAGAGACC.

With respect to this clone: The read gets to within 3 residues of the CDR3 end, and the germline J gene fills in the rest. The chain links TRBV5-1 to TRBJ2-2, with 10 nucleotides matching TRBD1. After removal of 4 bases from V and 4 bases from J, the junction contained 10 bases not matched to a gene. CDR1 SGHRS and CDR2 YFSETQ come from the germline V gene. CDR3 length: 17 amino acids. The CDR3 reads CASSRSRDRGGTGELFF. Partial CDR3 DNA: TGCGCCAGCAGCCGATCCCGGGACAGGGGAGGCACCGGGGAG.

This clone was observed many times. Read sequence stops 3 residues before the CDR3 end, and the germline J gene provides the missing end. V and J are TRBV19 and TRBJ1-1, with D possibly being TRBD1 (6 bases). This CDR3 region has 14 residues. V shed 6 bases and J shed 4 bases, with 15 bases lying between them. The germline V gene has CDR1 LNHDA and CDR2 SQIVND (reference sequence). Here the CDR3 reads CASRDRRFLTEAFF. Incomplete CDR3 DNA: TGTGCCAGTAGAGACAGGAGATTTCTCACTGAA.

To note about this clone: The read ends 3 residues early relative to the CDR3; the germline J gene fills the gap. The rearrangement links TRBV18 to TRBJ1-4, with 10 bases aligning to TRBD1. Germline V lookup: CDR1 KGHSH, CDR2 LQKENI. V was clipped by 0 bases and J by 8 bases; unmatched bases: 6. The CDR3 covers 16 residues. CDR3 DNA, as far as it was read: TGTGCCAGCTCACCACCGGGACAGGGGTTAGACGAAAAA. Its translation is CASSPPGQGLDEK. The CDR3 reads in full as CASSPPGQGLDEKLFF. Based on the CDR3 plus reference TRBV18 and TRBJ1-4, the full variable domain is NAGVMQNPRHLVRRRGQEARLRCSPMKGHSHVYWYRQLPEEGLKFMVYLQKENIIDESGMPKERFSAEFPKEGPSILRIQQVVRGDSAAYFCASSPPGQGLDEKLFFGSGTQLSVL.

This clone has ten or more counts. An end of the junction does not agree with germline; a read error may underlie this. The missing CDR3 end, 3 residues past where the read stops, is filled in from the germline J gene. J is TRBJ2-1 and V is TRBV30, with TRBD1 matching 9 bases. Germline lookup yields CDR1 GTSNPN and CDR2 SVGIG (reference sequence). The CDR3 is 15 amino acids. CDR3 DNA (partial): TGTGCCCGGAGAGCCCCGGGACAGGGTACCCATGAG. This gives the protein CARRAPGQGTHE. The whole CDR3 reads CARRAPGQGTHEQFF.

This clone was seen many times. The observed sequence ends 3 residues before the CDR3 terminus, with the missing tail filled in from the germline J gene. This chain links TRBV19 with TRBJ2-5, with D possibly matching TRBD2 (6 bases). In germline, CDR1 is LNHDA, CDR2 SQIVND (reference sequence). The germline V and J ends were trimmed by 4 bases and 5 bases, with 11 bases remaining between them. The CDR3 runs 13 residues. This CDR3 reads CASSKAGRETQYF. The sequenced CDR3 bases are TGTGCCAGTAGTAAGGCGGGAAGGGAGACC.

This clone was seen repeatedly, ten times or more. Here the CDR3 reads CAISVTGTAGNTIYF. Partial CDR3 DNA: TGTGCCATCAGTGTAACCGGGACAGCTGGAAACACC. The rearrangement links TRBV10-3 to TRBJ1-3; 7 nucleotides align to TRBD1. The missing CDR3 end, 3 residues past where the read stops, is filled in from the germline J gene. Germline assignment: CDR1 ENHRY and CDR2 SYGVKD. The CDR3 covers 15 residues. The junction had 5 bases not matched to a gene; V was cut back by 4 bases and J by 2 bases.

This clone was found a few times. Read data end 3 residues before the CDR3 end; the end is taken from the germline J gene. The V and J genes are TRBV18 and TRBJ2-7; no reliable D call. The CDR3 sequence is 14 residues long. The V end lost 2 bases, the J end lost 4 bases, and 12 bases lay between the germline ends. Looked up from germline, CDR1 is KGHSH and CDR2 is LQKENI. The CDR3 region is CASSPASERYEQYF. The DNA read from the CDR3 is TGTGCCAGCTCACCAGCCAGCGAAAGGTACGAG.

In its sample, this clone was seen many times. CDR3 bases read: TGTGCCAGCAGAACTGCGCTTACCCCGGGACTGTACTACGAG. Translation gives CASRTALTPGLYYE. The entire CDR3 protein is CASRTALTPGLYYEQYF. The rearrangement joins TRBV28 to TRBJ2-7, with D possibly TRBD2 on 6 matching bases. The read falls 3 residues short of the CDR3 end, and the missing part is taken from the germline J gene. The CDR3 is made up of 17 amino acids. The V gene's germline CDR1 is MDHEN and CDR2 SYDVKM. The ends were cut back, 6 bases at V and 3 bases at J, with 24 bases in the middle.